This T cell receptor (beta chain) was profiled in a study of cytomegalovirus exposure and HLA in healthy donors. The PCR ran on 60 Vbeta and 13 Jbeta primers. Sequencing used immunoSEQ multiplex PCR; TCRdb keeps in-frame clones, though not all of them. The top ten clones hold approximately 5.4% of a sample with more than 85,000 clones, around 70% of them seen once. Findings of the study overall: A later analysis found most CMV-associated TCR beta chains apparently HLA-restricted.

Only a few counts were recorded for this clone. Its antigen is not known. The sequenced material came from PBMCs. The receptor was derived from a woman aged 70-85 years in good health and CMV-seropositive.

The CDR3 is CASTPGQGGGETQYF. The CDR3 nucleotides are TGTGCCAGCACTCCGGGACAGGGAGGCGGAGAGACCCAGTACTTC. V is TRBV2 and J is TRBJ2-5, with 9 bases aligning to TRBD1. With 7 bases clipped from V and 4 bases from J, the junction kept 10 bases outside the gene matches. Germline V gene data show CDR1 as SNHLY and CDR2 as FYNNEI. This CDR3 contains 15 residues.